A selection of T cell receptor beta chains follows, all from one sample in a study of T cell responses to AZD1222 COVID-19 vaccine. Sequencing was performed with immunoSEQ multiplex PCR; in TCRdb, only in-frame clones are kept and a portion is missing. The sample consists of roughly 200,000 clones, more than 90% of them appearing once. The sequencing used peripheral blood, collected 28 days after the second dose of the MenACWY control vaccine. The receptor source for this set is an adult who received the MenACWY meningococcal vaccine as a control. CDR3s include the opening cysteine and the closing phenylalanine or tryptophan. A D gene is named only where the DNA matches it firmly. Part of the rows lack a size; the others show once, few, many or a class for expanded clones.

d_call: NA
clone_size: NA
v_call: TRBV29-1
j_call: TRBJ1-1
cdr3_aa: CSAGEAMNTEAFF
cdr3_nt: TGCAGCGCCGGCGAGGCCATGAACACTGAAGCTTTCTTT

d_call: NA
clone_size: NA
v_call: TRBV5-6
j_call: TRBJ1-1
cdr3_aa: CASSLYGGKVAFF
cdr3_nt: TGTGCCAGCAGCTTGTACGGGGGAAAGGTAGCTTTCTTT

d_call: NA
clone_size: NA
v_call: TRBV19
j_call: TRBJ1-6
cdr3_aa: CASSIGLTNSPLHF
cdr3_nt: TGTGCCAGTAGTATCGGTCTAACAAATTCACCCCTCCACTTT

d_call: NA
clone_size: few
v_call: TRBV5-4
j_call: TRBJ2-1
cdr3_aa: CASSWGSHGDEQFF
cdr3_nt: TGTGCCAGCAGCTGGGGGTCCCATGGGGATGAGCAGTTCTTC

d_call: TRBD1
clone_size: NA
v_call: TRBV5-1
j_call: TRBJ1-2
cdr3_aa: CASSLEQGGNSYGYTF
cdr3_nt: TGCGCCAGCAGCTTGGAGCAGGGGGGCAATAGTTATGGCTACACCTTC

d_call: NA
clone_size: NA
v_call: TRBV19
j_call: TRBJ1-2
cdr3_aa: CASSTQTAGYTF
cdr3_nt: TGTGCCAGTAGTACCCAGACAGCTGGCTACACCTTC

d_call: NA
clone_size: NA
v_call: TRBV18
j_call: TRBJ2-3
cdr3_aa: CASSHGVSTDTQYF
cdr3_nt: TGTGCCAGCTCACACGGGGTCAGCACAGATACGCAGTATTTT

d_call: NA
clone_size: NA
v_call: TRBV5-1
j_call: TRBJ2-3
cdr3_aa: CASSIRSSTDTQYF
cdr3_nt: TGCGCCAGCAGCATCCGTTCTAGCACAGATACGCAGTATTTT

d_call: NA
clone_size: NA
v_call: TRBV29-1
j_call: TRBJ2-5
cdr3_aa: CSVDGSGKETQYF
cdr3_nt: TGCAGCGTTGATGGTTCCGGGAAGGAGACCCAGTACTTC

d_call: NA
clone_size: NA
v_call: TRBV3-1/TRBV3-2
j_call: TRBJ2-1
cdr3_aa: CAADIRPRSDEQFF
cdr3_nt: TGTGCCGCGGATATAAGACCCAGGTCGGATGAGCAGTTCTTC

d_call: NA
clone_size: NA
v_call: TRBV15
j_call: TRBJ1-3
cdr3_aa: CATSRDRPSGNTIYF
cdr3_nt: TGTGCCACCAGCAGAGATCGGCCCTCTGGAAACACCATATATTTT

d_call: NA
clone_size: NA
v_call: TRBV11-2
j_call: TRBJ1-1
cdr3_aa: CASRGTGGTEAFF
cdr3_nt: TGTGCCAGCAGAGGGACTGGGGGCACTGAAGCTTTCTTT

d_call: NA
clone_size: NA
v_call: TRBV18
j_call: TRBJ2-7
cdr3_aa: CASSPNFVSYEQYF
cdr3_nt: TGTGCCAGCTCACCAAACTTCGTCTCCTACGAGCAGTACTTC

d_call: TRBD2
clone_size: NA
v_call: TRBV19
j_call: TRBJ2-3
cdr3_aa: CASSIQSLAGYVTDTQYF
cdr3_nt: TGTGCCAGTAGTATTCAATCTTTAGCGGGATACGTTACAGATACGCAGTATTTT

d_call: NA
clone_size: NA
v_call: TRBV5-1
j_call: TRBJ2-5
cdr3_aa: CASSQQETQYF
cdr3_nt: TGCGCCAGCAGCCAACAAGAGACCCAGTACTTC

d_call: NA
clone_size: NA
v_call: TRBV30
j_call: TRBJ1-6
cdr3_aa: CAWRSGDWNSPLHF
cdr3_nt: TGTGCCTGGAGATCAGGGGATTGGAATTCACCCCTCCACTTT

d_call: NA
clone_size: NA
v_call: TRBV29-1
j_call: TRBJ2-7
cdr3_aa: CSVWFAYEQYF
cdr3_nt: TGCAGCGTTTGGTTTGCCTACGAGCAGTACTTC

d_call: TRBD1
clone_size: NA
v_call: TRBV10-3
j_call: TRBJ1-1
cdr3_aa: CAISGNRGANTEAFF
cdr3_nt: TGTGCCATCAGTGGGAACAGGGGGGCGAACACTGAAGCTTTCTTT

d_call: NA
clone_size: NA
v_call: TRBV7-8
j_call: TRBJ1-1
cdr3_aa: CASSLEEALNTEAFF
cdr3_nt: TGTGCCAGCAGCTTAGAGGAGGCCCTGAACACTGAAGCTTTCTTT

d_call: TRBD2
clone_size: NA
v_call: TRBV9
j_call: TRBJ2-1
cdr3_aa: CASSVRSGRAAEQFF
cdr3_nt: TGTGCCAGCAGCGTTAGGAGCGGGAGGGCCGCTGAGCAGTTCTTC

d_call: NA
clone_size: NA
v_call: TRBV2
j_call: TRBJ1-5
cdr3_aa: CASSEQGAEPQHF
cdr3_nt: TGTGCCAGCAGTGAACAGGGAGCGGAGCCCCAGCATTTT

d_call: NA
clone_size: NA
v_call: TRBV19
j_call: TRBJ2-7
cdr3_aa: CASSITGIGGEQYF
cdr3_nt: TGTGCCAGTAGTATAACGGGAATAGGTGGCGAGCAGTACTTC

d_call: NA
clone_size: NA
v_call: TRBV29-1
j_call: TRBJ1-2
cdr3_aa: CSVEPANYGYTF
cdr3_nt: TGCAGCGTTGAGCCGGCCAACTATGGCTACACCTTC

d_call: TRBD2
clone_size: NA
v_call: TRBV7-9
j_call: TRBJ2-5
cdr3_aa: CASSAEGGLAGVEETQYF
cdr3_nt: TGTGCCAGCAGCGCCGAGGGGGGACTAGCGGGAGTTGAAGAGACCCAGTACTTC

d_call: TRBD1
clone_size: NA
v_call: TRBV5-6
j_call: TRBJ1-6
cdr3_aa: CASSPGQGSYNSPLHF
cdr3_nt: TGTGCCAGCAGCCCGGGACAGGGCTCCTATAATTCACCCCTCCACTTT

d_call: TRBD1
clone_size: NA
v_call: TRBV27
j_call: TRBJ2-6
cdr3_aa: CASRPGQAQSGANVLTF
cdr3_nt: TGTGCCAGCAGGCCGGGACAGGCCCAGTCTGGGGCCAACGTCCTGACTTTC

d_call: TRBD2
clone_size: NA
v_call: TRBV7-2
j_call: TRBJ2-2
cdr3_aa: CASSLAGLAGGQGGELFF
cdr3_nt: TGTGCCAGCAGCTTAGCGGGACTAGCGGGAGGGCAAGGCGGGGAGCTGTTTTTT

d_call: NA
clone_size: NA
v_call: TRBV2
j_call: TRBJ1-6
cdr3_aa: CASGIAGTIHSPLHF
cdr3_nt: TGTGCCAGCGGCATCGCGGGGACAATCCATTCACCCCTCCACTTT

d_call: TRBD2
clone_size: NA
v_call: TRBV19
j_call: TRBJ2-1
cdr3_aa: CASSVSLLAGVQTYNEQFF
cdr3_nt: TGTGCCAGTAGTGTGTCGCTTCTAGCGGGGGTACAAACCTACAATGAGCAGTTCTTC

d_call: NA
clone_size: few
v_call: TRBV19
j_call: TRBJ2-3
cdr3_aa: CASSIEGYSTDTQYF
cdr3_nt: TGTGCCAGTAGTATTGAGGGATATAGCACAGATACGCAGTATTTT

d_call: TRBD1
clone_size: NA
v_call: TRBV18
j_call: TRBJ1-4
cdr3_aa: CASSPENGTGREKLFF
cdr3_nt: TGTGCCAGCTCACCGGAAAACGGGACAGGGAGGGAAAAACTGTTTTTT

d_call: NA
clone_size: NA
v_call: TRBV3-1/TRBV3-2
j_call: TRBJ2-3
cdr3_aa: CASSQASGTIRTQYF
cdr3_nt: TGTGCCAGCAGCCAAGCTAGTGGGACGATTCGTACGCAGTATTTT

d_call: NA
clone_size: NA
v_call: TRBV5-6
j_call: TRBJ1-3
cdr3_aa: CASSLGQSFSGNTIYF
cdr3_nt: TGTGCCAGCAGCTTGGGACAGAGCTTCTCTGGAAACACCATATATTTT

d_call: TRBD2
clone_size: NA
v_call: TRBV10-3
j_call: TRBJ2-1
cdr3_aa: CAISSAVAGVEQFF
cdr3_nt: TGTGCCATCAGTTCCGCAGTGGCGGGGGTTGAGCAGTTCTTC

d_call: TRBD1
clone_size: NA
v_call: TRBV19
j_call: TRBJ1-5
cdr3_aa: CASTLGGQGPRTQHF
cdr3_nt: TGTGCCAGTACTTTGGGGGGACAGGGGCCTAGGACCCAGCATTTT

d_call: TRBD2
clone_size: NA
v_call: TRBV9
j_call: TRBJ2-6
cdr3_aa: CASSAGLAGFNSGANVLTF
cdr3_nt: TGTGCCAGCAGCGCCGGACTAGCGGGCTTTAACTCTGGGGCCAACGTCCTGACTTTC

d_call: NA
clone_size: NA
v_call: TRBV19
j_call: TRBJ2-3
cdr3_aa: CASSIPGYTDTQYF
cdr3_nt: TGTGCCAGTAGTATTCCGGGCTACACAGATACGCAGTATTTT

d_call: NA
clone_size: NA
v_call: TRBV11-3
j_call: TRBJ2-1
cdr3_aa: CASSPGRTSYNEQFF
cdr3_nt: TGTGCCAGCAGCCCCGGACGGACCTCCTACAATGAGCAGTTCTTC

d_call: NA
clone_size: NA
v_call: TRBV5-1
j_call: TRBJ2-2
cdr3_aa: CASSGPGRGAGELFF
cdr3_nt: TGCGCCAGCAGCGGGCCCGGGAGAGGCGCCGGGGAGCTGTTTTTT

d_call: NA
clone_size: NA
v_call: TRBV6-5
j_call: TRBJ1-1
cdr3_aa: CASSLLGEAFF
cdr3_nt: TGTGCCAGCAGTTTACTCGGTGAAGCTTTCTTT

d_call: NA
clone_size: NA
v_call: TRBV7-9
j_call: TRBJ1-2
cdr3_aa: CASRTGSKVGYTF
cdr3_nt: TGTGCCAGCAGAACAGGGTCCAAGGTGGGCTACACCTTC

d_call: TRBD1
clone_size: NA
v_call: TRBV5-1
j_call: TRBJ2-2
cdr3_aa: CASSLDGTGSGELFF
cdr3_nt: TGCGCCAGCAGCTTGGACGGGACAGGGTCCGGGGAGCTGTTTTTT

d_call: NA
clone_size: NA
v_call: TRBV24-1
j_call: TRBJ1-5
cdr3_aa: CATSEPGAGSQPQHF
cdr3_nt: TGTGCCACCAGTGAACCCGGGGCTGGGAGTCAGCCCCAGCATTTT

d_call: NA
clone_size: NA
v_call: TRBV2
j_call: TRBJ1-1
cdr3_aa: CASSVGNTEAFF
cdr3_nt: TGTGCCAGCAGTGTAGGGAACACTGAAGCTTTCTTT

d_call: TRBD2
clone_size: NA
v_call: TRBV15
j_call: TRBJ2-3
cdr3_aa: CATSEGLAGGLAPTQYF
cdr3_nt: TGTGCCACCAGCGAGGGACTAGCGGGAGGATTGGCCCCTACGCAGTATTTT

d_call: NA
clone_size: NA
v_call: TRBV28
j_call: TRBJ1-4
cdr3_aa: CASSSGTFNEKLFF
cdr3_nt: TGTGCCAGCAGTTCCGGGACCTTTAATGAAAAACTGTTTTTT

d_call: NA
clone_size: NA
v_call: TRBV19
j_call: TRBJ2-1
cdr3_aa: CASNPLGGLNEQFF
cdr3_nt: TGTGCCAGTAACCCCCTTGGGGGGCTCAATGAGCAGTTCTTC

d_call: NA
clone_size: NA
v_call: TRBV6-5
j_call: TRBJ1-2
cdr3_aa: CASSYSNSYGYTF
cdr3_nt: TGTGCCAGCAGTTATAGCAACAGCTATGGCTACACCTTC

d_call: NA
clone_size: NA
v_call: TRBV28
j_call: TRBJ1-2
cdr3_aa: CASCFRWGEGYGYTF
cdr3_nt: TGTGCCAGCTGTTTTCGGTGGGGGGAGGGCTATGGCTACACCTTC